A single T cell receptor (beta chain) is shown here with its context. The germline gives CDR1 SNHLY, CDR2 FYNNEI. CDR3 length equals 14 residues. Trimming took 6 bases from V and 4 from J; bases not matched to a gene: 2. The data derive from a study of blood T cell repertoires in COVID-19. Source study methods: Estimated nucleated cell counts came from reference gene primer amplification. TCRdb's table, derived via immunoSEQ multiplex PCR, lists solely in-frame clones and lacks some. Clone size and V and J calls were adopted from that table, with D and trimming inferred from the DNA. The table lists 45,000 to 65,000 clones, about 88% of them singletons.

The sample taken for sequencing was peripheral blood. The rearrangement joins TRBV2 to TRBJ2-2; TRBD2 agrees at 10 bases. The origin of this receptor is an older man in a cohort sampled during active COVID-19. The DNA of the CDR3 is TGTGCCAGCAGGGAGCGGGAGGGCACCGGGGAGCTGTTTTTT. Translated: CASREREGTGELFF.